The rows below give T cell receptor beta chains drawn from one sample of a study of siplizumab effects on memory and regulatory T cells. Generated by immunoSEQ multiplex PCR, the TCRdb table keeps only in-frame clones and is missing some. Here the sample spans some 97,000 clones, about 95% being singletons. Sequencing was done on a sample of Tregs sorted from blood. The receptors originated from a human donor in good health. The CDR3 runs from the conserved cysteine through the conserved F or W. The order of the fields is clone size, V gene, J gene, D gene, CDR3 protein, CDR3 DNA. D genes are given only for firm matches. Some rows have no size entry. The others give once, few or many, or a class for an expanded clone.

NA,TRBV7-9,TRBJ2-1,TRBD1,CASRDRGSAEQFF,TGTGCCAGCAGGGACAGGGGGTCGGCTGAGCAGTTCTTC
NA,TRBV4-1,TRBJ1-5,NA,CASSQGRGSNQPQHF,TGCGCCAGCAGCCAAGGGCGGGGAAGCAATCAGCCCCAGCATTTT
NA,TRBV5-4,TRBJ1-6,NA,CASSFSGAGNSPLHF,TGTGCCAGCAGCTTTTCCGGGGCCGGCAATTCACCCCTCCACTTT
NA,TRBV29-1,TRBJ2-5,NA,CSVEGHETQYF,TGCAGCGTTGAAGGTCACGAGACCCAGTACTTC
NA,TRBV5-1,TRBJ1-1,TRBD1,CASSLEGTGHRNTEAFF,TGCGCCAGCAGCTTGGAGGGGACAGGTCACAGGAACACTGAAGCTTTCTTT
NA,TRBV6-5,TRBJ1-1,TRBD1,CASSYRGQGLFF,TGTGCCAGCAGTTACAGGGGACAGGGGCTTTTCTTT
NA,TRBV28,TRBJ1-5,NA,CASSFPIPGGGRQPQHF,TGTGCCAGCAGTTTCCCCATCCCGGGGGGAGGAAGACAGCCCCAGCATTTT
few,TRBV6-6,TRBJ1-1,NA,CASRTENTEAFF,TGTGCCAGCAGGACAGAGAACACTGAAGCTTTCTTT
NA,TRBV11-3,TRBJ2-1,TRBD2,CASSLSGGGLAGGQQFF,TGTGCCAGCAGCCTCTCAGGCGGGGGACTAGCGGGAGGTCAGCAGTTCTTC
NA,TRBV19,TRBJ2-2,NA,CASNSPGELFF,TGTGCCAGTAATTCCCCCGGGGAGCTGTTTTTT
NA,TRBV14,TRBJ2-3,TRBD1,CASTLTGITDTQYF,TGTGCCAGCACCTTGACAGGGATCACAGATACGCAGTATTTT